Presented here are 11 T cell receptor beta chains from one specimen sequenced in a study of beta chain features in type 1 diabetes. Their specific antigens are unknown. Study-level findings and limits: Type 1 diabetes patients had TCRB CDR3s that were shorter (moderately but significantly so) in all four CD4+ subsets.

TCRB transcripts that were expressed got sequenced, as all of the isolated RNA had been reverse transcribed. Produced via immunoSEQ multiplex PCR; TCRdb's table is partial and in-frame only. The data hold some 350,000 clones, with 13% observed a single time. Sequenced: naive CD4+ T cells from blood. All receptors come from a woman between 18 and 30 years old with type 1 diabetes.

This clone has a count of ten or more. This chain connects TRBV28 to TRBJ2-5; TRBD1 agrees at 7 bases. In germline, CDR1 is MDHEN, CDR2 SYDVKM. With 4 bases clipped from V and 2 bases from J, the junction kept 1 base outside the gene matches. The CDR3 consists of 13 residues. The CDR3 region is CASSSGQQETQYF. In DNA, the CDR3 is TGTGCCAGCAGTTCGGGACAGCAAGAGACCCAGTACTTC.

The chain employs TRBV9 and TRBJ2-1, with 9 bases aligning to TRBD2. Germline V gene sequence: CDR1 SGDLS, CDR2 YYNGEE. The CDR3 is 16 residues long. With V trimmed by 4 bases and J by 0 bases, 5 bases remained unmatched. The CDR3 is CASSLLAGSSYNEQFF. The CDR3 DNA reads TGTGCCAGCAGCCTTCTAGCGGGAAGCTCCTACAATGAGCAGTTCTTC.

The chain is built from TRBV30 and TRBJ2-1, with 8 bases aligning to TRBD2. Germline CDR1 is GTSNPN and CDR2 is SVGIG (reference sequence). Trimming removed 0 bases from V and 4 bases from J; junction bases left unmatched: 5. This CDR3 comprises 15 residues. As DNA, the CDR3 is TGTGCCTGGAGTGTGGCGGCTAGCGGGTACAATGAGCAGTTCTTC. Amino acid sequence: CAWSVAASGYNEQFF.

The gene calls are TRBV6-5 and TRBJ1-2, with D unresolved. V was cut by 0 bases and J by 0 bases, with 8 bases left in between. The CDR3 covers 15 residues. From germline, CDR1 is MNHEY and CDR2 SVGAGI. CDR3 loop: CASSYSYRANYGYTF. CDR3 coding DNA: TGTGCCAGCAGTTACTCCTACCGAGCTAACTATGGCTACACCTTC.

This sequence joins TRBV7-2 and TRBJ1-1; D might be TRBD1 (5 bases). Per the germline V gene, CDR1 is SGHTA and CDR2 is FQGNSA. The CDR3 contains 16 residues. The V end was cut by 5 bases, the J end by 2 bases, with 18 bases between. Here the CDR3 reads CASSLGTGLLNTEAFF. The CDR3 nucleotides read TGTGCCAGCAGCCTAGGAACAGGCCTCCTTAACACTGAAGCTTTCTTT.

The rearrangement uses TRBV5-1 and TRBJ1-2; D is unresolved. V was cut by 0 bases and J by 0 bases, with 3 bases left in between. The CDR3 has 13 residues. Germline CDR1 SGHRS, CDR2 YFSETQ. This chain's CDR3 is CASSLVTNYGYTF. The CDR3 region has the DNA TGCGCCAGCAGCTTGGTTACTAACTATGGCTACACCTTC.

The sample holds a few counts of this clone. The V call is TRBV5-1, the J call TRBJ2-3, with D perhaps matching TRBD1 (5 bases). Trimming pared 5 bases from V and 1 base from J, leaving 17 bases between. CDR1 SGHRS and CDR2 YFSETQ come from the germline V gene. The CDR3 runs 16 residues. Here the CDR3 reads CASRPRAGYGTDTQYF. The CDR3 bases are TGCGCCAGCAGACCACGGGCAGGGTATGGCACAGATACGCAGTATTTT.

The chain links TRBV6-1 to TRBJ1-2; perhaps TRBD1 as D (5 bases). Trimming removed 7 bases from V and 4 bases from J, with 10 bases in between. Germline CDR1 reads MNHNS; CDR2 reads SASEGT. The CDR3 loop spans 12 amino acids. In nucleotides, the CDR3 is TGTGCCAGCAATACCCAGGGCTATGGCTACACCTTC. It is translated as CASNTQGYGYTF.

V gene TRBV4-2 combines with J gene TRBJ1-1, with no clear D. The CDR3 runs 15 residues. The V gene lost 1 base and the J gene lost 4 bases, with 13 bases spanning the gap. Germline V gives CDR1 LGHNA, CDR2 YNFKEQ. The CDR3 sequence: CASSQAQVPTTEAFF. CDR3 nucleotide sequence: TGTGCCAGCAGCCAAGCGCAGGTCCCGACCACTGAAGCTTTCTTT.

This clone was detected only a few times. The rearrangement joins TRBV2 to TRBJ1-1; the D gene is possibly TRBD1 (5 bases). Trimming removed 3 bases from V and 9 bases from J, with 8 bases in between. This CDR3 spans 11 amino acids. CDR1 and CDR2 from the germline V gene are SNHLY and FYNNEI. The CDR3 bases are TGTGCCAGCAGTGACAGGGAAAAAGCTTTCTTT. Residues: CASSDREKAFF. The whole variable domain, filled in from reference TRBV2 and TRBJ1-1, reads EPEVTQTPSHQVTQMGQEVILRCVPISNHLYFYWYRQILGQKVEFLVSFYNNEISEKSEIFDDQFSVERPDGSNFTLKIRSTKLEDSAMYFCASSDREKAFFGQGTRLTVV.

This clone was detected a few times. The chain couples TRBV5-6 to TRBJ1-5; D unclear. The CDR3 sequence is 14 residues long. Germline V CDR1 and CDR2: SGHDT, YYEEEE. V lost 0 bases and J 3 bases, leaving 7 bases between the germline ends. In DNA, the CDR3 is TGTGCCAGCAGCTTGGGGCAGGCCAATCAGCCCCAGCATTTT. It is translated as CASSLGQANQPQHF.